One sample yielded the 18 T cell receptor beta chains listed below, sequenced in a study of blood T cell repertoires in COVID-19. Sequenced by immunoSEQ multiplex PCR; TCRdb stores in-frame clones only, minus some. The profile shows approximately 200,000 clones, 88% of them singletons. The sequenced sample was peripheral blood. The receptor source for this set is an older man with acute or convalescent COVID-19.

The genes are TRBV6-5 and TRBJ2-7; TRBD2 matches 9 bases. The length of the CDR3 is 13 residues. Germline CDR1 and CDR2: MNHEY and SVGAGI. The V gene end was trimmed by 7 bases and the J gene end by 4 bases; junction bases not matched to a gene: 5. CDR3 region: CASTAGGLYEQYF. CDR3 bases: TGTGCCAGCACGGCGGGAGGGCTTTACGAGCAGTACTTC.

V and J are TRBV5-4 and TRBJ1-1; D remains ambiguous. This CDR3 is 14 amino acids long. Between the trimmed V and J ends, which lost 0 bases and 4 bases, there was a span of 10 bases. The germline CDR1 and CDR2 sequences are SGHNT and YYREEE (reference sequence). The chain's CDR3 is CASSLEVAGTEAFF. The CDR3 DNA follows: TGTGCCAGCAGCTTGGAGGTAGCGGGCACTGAAGCTTTCTTT.

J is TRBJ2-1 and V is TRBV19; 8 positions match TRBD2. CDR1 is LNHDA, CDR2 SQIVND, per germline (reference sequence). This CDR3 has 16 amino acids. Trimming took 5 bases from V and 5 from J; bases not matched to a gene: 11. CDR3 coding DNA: TGTGCCAGTAGTCTACCGCGAGGCGGGAGGAACAATGAGCAGTTCTTC. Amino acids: CASSLPRGGRNNEQFF.

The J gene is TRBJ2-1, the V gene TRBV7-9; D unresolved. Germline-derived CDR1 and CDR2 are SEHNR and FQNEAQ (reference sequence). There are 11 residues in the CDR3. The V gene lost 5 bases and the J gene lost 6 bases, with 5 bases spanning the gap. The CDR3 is CASSPINEQFF. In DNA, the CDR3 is TGTGCCAGCAGCCCCATCAATGAGCAGTTCTTC. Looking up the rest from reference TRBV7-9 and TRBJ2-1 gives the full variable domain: DTGVSQNPRHKITKRGQNVTFRCDPISEHNRLYWYRQTLGQGPEFLTYFQNEAQLEKSRLLSDRFSAERPKGSFSTLEIQRTEQGDSAMYLCASSPINEQFFGPGTRLTVL.

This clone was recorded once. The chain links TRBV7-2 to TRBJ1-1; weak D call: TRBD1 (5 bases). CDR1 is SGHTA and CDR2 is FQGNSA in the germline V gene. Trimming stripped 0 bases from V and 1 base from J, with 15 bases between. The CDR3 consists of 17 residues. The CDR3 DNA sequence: TGTGCCAGCAGCTTAGCAGGAGTGGGGACTTCGAACACTGAAGCTTTCTTT. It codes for CASSLAGVGTSNTEAFF. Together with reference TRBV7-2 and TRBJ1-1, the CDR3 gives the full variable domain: GAGVSQSPSNKVTEKGKDVELRCDPISGHTALYWYRQSLGQGLEFLIYFQGNSAPDKSGLPSDRFSAERTGGSVSTLTIQRTQQEDSAVYLCASSLAGVGTSNTEAFFGQGTRLTVV.

CDR3 nucleotides: TGTGCCAGCAGCCTGGCGGGGGGCTACACCTTC. Protein product: CASSLAGGYTF. The chain employs TRBV25-1 and TRBJ1-2; D not resolved. The CDR3 runs to 11 residues. V was trimmed by 6 bases and J by 8 bases, leaving 10 bases between them. Germline V lookup: CDR1 MGHDK, CDR2 SYGVNS.

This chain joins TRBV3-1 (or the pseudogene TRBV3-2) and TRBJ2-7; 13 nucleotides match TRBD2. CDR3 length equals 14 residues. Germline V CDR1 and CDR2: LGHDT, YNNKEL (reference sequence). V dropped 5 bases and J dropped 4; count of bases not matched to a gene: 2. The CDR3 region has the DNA TGTGCCAGCAGCAAGACTAGCGGGAGGTACGAGCAGTACTTC. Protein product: CASSKTSGRYEQYF.

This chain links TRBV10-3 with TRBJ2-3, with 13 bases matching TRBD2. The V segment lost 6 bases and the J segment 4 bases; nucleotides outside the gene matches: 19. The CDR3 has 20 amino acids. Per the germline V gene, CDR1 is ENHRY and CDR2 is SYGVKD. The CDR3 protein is CAIRKGHSSGLAGVADTQYF. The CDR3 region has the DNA TGTGCCATCAGAAAGGGCCACTCCTCCGGACTAGCGGGAGTGGCAGATACGCAGTATTTT.

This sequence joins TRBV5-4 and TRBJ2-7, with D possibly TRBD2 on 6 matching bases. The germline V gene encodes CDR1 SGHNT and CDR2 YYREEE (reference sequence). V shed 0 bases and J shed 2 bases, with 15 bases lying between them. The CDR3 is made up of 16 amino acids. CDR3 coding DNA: TGTGCCAGCAGCTTGGGGCGGGGCGGGCAGACCTACGAGCAGTACTTC. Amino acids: CASSLGRGGQTYEQYF.

In DNA, the CDR3 is TGTGCCAGCAGTGTCGGACAGTTAACTAGCACAGATACGCAGTATTTT. Translating gives CASSVGQLTSTDTQYF. The gene calls are TRBV27 and TRBJ2-3, with D perhaps TRBD1 (6 bases). The V and J ends lost 5 bases and 0 bases respectively, with 15 bases between them. Germline-derived CDR1 and CDR2 are MNHEY and SMNVEV (reference sequence). CDR3 length equals 16 residues.

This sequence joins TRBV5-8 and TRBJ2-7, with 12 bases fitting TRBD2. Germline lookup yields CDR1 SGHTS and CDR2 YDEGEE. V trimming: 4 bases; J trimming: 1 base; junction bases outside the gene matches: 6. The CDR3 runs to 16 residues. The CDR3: CASSPRGLAGSYEQYF. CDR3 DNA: TGTGCCAGCAGCCCCCGAGGACTAGCGGGGTCCTACGAGCAGTACTTC.

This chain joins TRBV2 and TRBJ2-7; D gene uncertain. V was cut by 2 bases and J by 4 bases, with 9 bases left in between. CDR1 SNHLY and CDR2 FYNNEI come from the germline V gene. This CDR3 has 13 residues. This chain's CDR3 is CASSEFNSYEQYF. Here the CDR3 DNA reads TGTGCCAGCAGTGAATTTAACAGTTACGAGCAGTACTTC.

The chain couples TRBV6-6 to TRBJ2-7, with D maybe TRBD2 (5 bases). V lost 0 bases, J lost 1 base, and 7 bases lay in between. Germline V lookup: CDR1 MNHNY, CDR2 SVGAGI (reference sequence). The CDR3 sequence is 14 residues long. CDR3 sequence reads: CASSYSRVSYEQYF. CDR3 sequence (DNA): TGTGCCAGCAGTTACTCGAGGGTGTCCTACGAGCAGTACTTC.

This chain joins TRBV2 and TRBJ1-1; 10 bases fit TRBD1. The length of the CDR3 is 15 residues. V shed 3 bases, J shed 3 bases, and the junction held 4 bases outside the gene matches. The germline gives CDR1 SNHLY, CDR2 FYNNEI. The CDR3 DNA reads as TGTGCCAGCAGTGACCAGGGGACAGGGGACACTGAAGCTTTCTTT. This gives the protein CASSDQGTGDTEAFF.

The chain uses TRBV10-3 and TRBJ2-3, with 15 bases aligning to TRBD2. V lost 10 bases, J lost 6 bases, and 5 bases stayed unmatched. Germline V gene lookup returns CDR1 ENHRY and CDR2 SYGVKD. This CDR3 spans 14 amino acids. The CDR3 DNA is TGTGCCACCTCCGGGACTAGCGGGAGGGATACGCAGTATTTT. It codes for CATSGTSGRDTQYF.

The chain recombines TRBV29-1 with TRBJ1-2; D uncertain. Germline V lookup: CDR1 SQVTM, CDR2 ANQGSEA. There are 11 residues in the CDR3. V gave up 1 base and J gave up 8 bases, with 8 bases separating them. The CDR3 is CSVEGLGGYTF. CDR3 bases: TGCAGCGTTGAAGGACTTGGGGGCTACACCTTC. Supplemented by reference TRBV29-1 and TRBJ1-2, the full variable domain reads SAVISQKPSRDICQRGTSLTIQCQVDSQVTMMFWYRQQPGQSLTLIATANQGSEATYESGFVIDKFPISRPNLTFSTLTVSNMSPEDSSIYLCSVEGLGGYTFGSGTRLTVV.

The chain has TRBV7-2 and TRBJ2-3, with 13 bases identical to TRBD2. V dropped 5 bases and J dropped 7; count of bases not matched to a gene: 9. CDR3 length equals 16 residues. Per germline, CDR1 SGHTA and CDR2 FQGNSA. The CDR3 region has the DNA TGTGCCAGCAGCCAAGGACTAGCGGGAGTAACGTATACGCAGTATTTT. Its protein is CASSQGLAGVTYTQYF.

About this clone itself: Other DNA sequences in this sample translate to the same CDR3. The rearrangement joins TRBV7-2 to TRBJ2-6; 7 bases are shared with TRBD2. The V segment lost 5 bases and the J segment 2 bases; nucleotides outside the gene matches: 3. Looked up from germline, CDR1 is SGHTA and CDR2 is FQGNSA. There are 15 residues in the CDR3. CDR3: CASSLRGAGANVLTF. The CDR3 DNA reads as TGTGCCAGCAGCCTCCGGGGGGCTGGGGCCAACGTCCTGACTTTC. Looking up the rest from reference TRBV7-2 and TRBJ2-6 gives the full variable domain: GAGVSQSPSNKVTEKGKDVELRCDPISGHTALYWYRQSLGQGLEFLIYFQGNSAPDKSGLPSDRFSAERTGGSVSTLTIQRTQQEDSAVYLCASSLRGAGANVLTFGAGSRLTVL.